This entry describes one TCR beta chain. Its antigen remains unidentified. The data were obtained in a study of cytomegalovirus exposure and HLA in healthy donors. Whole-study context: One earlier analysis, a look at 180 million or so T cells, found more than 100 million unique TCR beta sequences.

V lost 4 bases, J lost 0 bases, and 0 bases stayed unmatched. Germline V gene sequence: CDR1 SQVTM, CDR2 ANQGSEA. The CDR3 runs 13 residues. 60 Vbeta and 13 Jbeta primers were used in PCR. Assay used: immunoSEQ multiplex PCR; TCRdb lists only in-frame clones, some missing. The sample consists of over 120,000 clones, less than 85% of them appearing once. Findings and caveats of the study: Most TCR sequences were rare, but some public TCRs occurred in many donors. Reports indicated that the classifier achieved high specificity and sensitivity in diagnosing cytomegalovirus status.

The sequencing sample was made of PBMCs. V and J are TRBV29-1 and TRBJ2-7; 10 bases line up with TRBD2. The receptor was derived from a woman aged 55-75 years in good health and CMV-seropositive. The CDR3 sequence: CSVASGSSYEQYF. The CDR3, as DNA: TGCAGCGTTGCTAGCGGGAGCTCCTACGAGCAGTACTTC.